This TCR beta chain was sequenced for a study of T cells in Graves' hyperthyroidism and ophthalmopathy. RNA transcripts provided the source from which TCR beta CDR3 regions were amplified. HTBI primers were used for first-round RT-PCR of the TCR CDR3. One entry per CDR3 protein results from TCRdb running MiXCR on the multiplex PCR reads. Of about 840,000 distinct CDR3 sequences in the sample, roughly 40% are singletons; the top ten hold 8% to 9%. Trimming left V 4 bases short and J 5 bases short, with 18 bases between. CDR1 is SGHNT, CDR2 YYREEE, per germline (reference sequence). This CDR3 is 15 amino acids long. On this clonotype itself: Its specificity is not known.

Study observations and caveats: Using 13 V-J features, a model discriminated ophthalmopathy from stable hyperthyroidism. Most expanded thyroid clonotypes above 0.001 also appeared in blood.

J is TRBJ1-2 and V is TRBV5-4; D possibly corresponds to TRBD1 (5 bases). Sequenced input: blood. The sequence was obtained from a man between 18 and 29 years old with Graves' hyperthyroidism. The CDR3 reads CASSHGGPQGYGYTF. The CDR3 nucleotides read TGTGCCAGCAGCCACGGAGGGCCCCAGGGATATGGCTACACCTTC.